This T cell receptor beta chain was recorded in a study of T-cell reconstitution after alpha-beta-depleted transplantation in children. Study observations and caveats: A year post-transplant, T-cell counts and diversity derived mostly from newly produced T cells. Surviving recipient T cells and intrathymic progenitors accounted for some patients' high TCRbeta diversity at day 60. Expanded clones from the graft, numbering several hundred, reportedly supplied alpha-beta T cells about two months after transplant.

This clonotype was picked up many times. What it binds is unknown. Preparation of the TCRbeta library used unique molecular identifiers. TCRdb ran MiXCR on the PCR reads and lists one entry per CDR3 protein. The sample yields 480,000 or so distinct CDR3 sequences, more than 9% seen once. Source: PBMCs, taken before TCRalphabeta/CD19-depleted stem cell transplant. The TCR comes from a child aged 2 to 15 with inherited bone marrow failure, due to receive a stem cell transplant.

The CDR3, as DNA: TGTGCCAGCAGGGGGGACTCCGCAAGAACTGAAGCTTTCTTT. Translated: CASRGDSARTEAFF. This chain uses TRBV5-5 with TRBJ1-1; possibly TRBD1 for D (5 bases). Germline V gene lookup returns CDR1 SGHKS and CDR2 YYEKEE (reference sequence). The CDR3 runs 14 residues. V dropped 5 bases and J dropped 5 bases, with 16 bases sitting between them. Drawing the rest from reference TRBV5-5 and TRBJ1-1, the complete variable domain is DAGVTQSPTHLIKTRGQQVTLRCSPISGHKSVSWYQQVLGQGPQFIFQYYEKEERGRGNFPDRFSARQFPNYSSELNVNALLLGDSALYLCASRGDSARTEAFFGQGTRLTVV.